Listed below are T cell receptor beta chains from one sample, sequenced in a study of beta chain features in type 1 diabetes. Assay: immunoSEQ multiplex PCR; the TCRdb copy retains only in-frame clones and omits some. The sample lists hundreds of thousands of clones, around 15% occurring once. The sample was naive CD4+ T cells from blood. The source of these receptors is a man aged 18 to 30 with type 1 diabetes. CDR3s include the opening cysteine and the closing phenylalanine or tryptophan. Fields, in order: J gene, D gene, clone size, V gene, CDR3 protein. The D gene is left open where the match is weak. Only some rows state a clone size, as once, few, many or a class for expanded clones.

TRBJ1-2,.,.,TRBV7-2,CASSFSSLNYGYTF
TRBJ1-1,.,.,TRBV10-3,CAIRRGGLVNTEAFF
TRBJ2-2,.,.,TRBV6-1,CASGLGNTGELFF
TRBJ1-1,.,.,TRBV18,CASSPQGGGTEAFF
TRBJ1-1,TRBD1,.,TRBV7-2,CASSPGGKNTEAFF
TRBJ1-4,.,.,TRBV4-1,CASSQESRRGEKLFF
TRBJ2-5,.,.,TRBV18,CASSPPMRPGETQYF
TRBJ2-1,TRBD2,few,TRBV13,CASSLYGGESRNEQFF
TRBJ2-1,.,few,TRBV18,CASSPPGGTLIEQFF
TRBJ2-3,TRBD2,.,TRBV7-9,CASRKPISSGGPTDTQYF
TRBJ2-5,TRBD1,few,TRBV18,CASSPPVDRGLETQYF
TRBJ2-2,.,few,TRBV27,CASRAESTGTGELFF
TRBJ2-5,.,few,TRBV11-3,CASSLQGYQETQYF
TRBJ2-2,.,few,TRBV6-6,CASSYSSQGNTGELFF
TRBJ1-4,.,.,TRBV30,CAWTAGEKLFF
TRBJ2-1,.,few,TRBV29-1,CSVEQRVQFF